A single sample gave rise to the 7 T cell receptor beta chains below, sequenced in a study of T cell clonality in common variable immunodeficiency. Study-wide findings and caveats: In common variable immunodeficiency, TCR beta chains reportedly carried fewer deletions and N-nucleotide insertions.

These receptors have no identified antigens. Some clones are missing from TCRdb's copy, which holds only in-frame ones; the method was immunoSEQ multiplex PCR. This repertoire lists around 16,000 clones without singletons; around 14% sits in the top ten. Sequenced input: peripheral blood mononuclear cells. The source is a human donor with common variable immunodeficiency.

Many counts were recorded for this clone. The CDR3 goes on 3 residues after the read ends, and that part is filled in from the germline J gene. The J gene is TRBJ1-2, the V gene TRBV30, with TRBD1 matching over 7 bases. Per germline, CDR1 GTSNPN and CDR2 SVGIG (reference sequence). The length of the CDR3 is 13 residues. V was clipped by 8 bases and J by 4 bases; unmatched bases: 10. The chain's CDR3 is CAGALGGIYGYTF. Partial CDR3 DNA: TGTGCCGGGGCCCTAGGGGGCATCTATGGC.

In this sample, this clone turned up many times. The CDR3 end is not reached by the read, which stops 3 residues before it; the germline J gene fills it in. J is TRBJ1-4 and V is TRBV18; maybe TRBD1 (5 bases). Trimming left V 1 base short and J 4 bases short, with 7 bases between. This CDR3 has 14 residues. CDR1 KGHSH and CDR2 LQKENI come from the germline V gene. The CDR3 reads CASSPQQDNEKLFF. The DNA read from the CDR3 is TGTGCCAGCTCACCACAACAGGATAATGAAAAA. The variable domain in full, completed from reference TRBV18 and TRBJ1-4, reads NAGVMQNPRHLVRRRGQEARLRCSPMKGHSHVYWYRQLPEEGLKFMVYLQKENIIDESGMPKERFSAEFPKEGPSILRIQQVVRGDSAAYFCASSPQQDNEKLFFGSGTQLSVL.

With respect to this clone: The read ends 3 residues before the CDR3 terminus; that terminus is restored from the germline J gene. The chain links TRBV7-8 to TRBJ2-7; TRBD1 matches at 9 bases. Germline loops: CDR1 SGHVS, CDR2 FQNEAQ. V gave up 2 bases and J gave up 6 bases; unmatched junction bases: 8. The CDR3 is 15 residues long. This CDR3 is CASSLRDRVNSEQYF. CDR3 bases read: TGTGCCAGCAGCTTAAGGGACAGGGTTAATTCCGAG.

Notes on this clone: Read sequence stops 3 residues before the CDR3 end, and the germline J gene provides the missing end. V is TRBV2 and J is TRBJ1-4; 7 nucleotides agree with TRBD1. The CDR3 contains 15 residues. V was clipped by 8 bases and J by 2 bases; unmatched bases: 8. Germline V gene lookup returns CDR1 SNHLY and CDR2 FYNNEI. The CDR3 loop reads CASHSNRGTNEKLFF. The part of the CDR3 DNA that was read is TGTGCCAGCCACTCCAACAGGGGCACTAATGAAAAA. Full variable domain (missing parts from reference TRBV2 and TRBJ1-4): EPEVTQTPSHQVTQMGQEVILRCVPISNHLYFYWYRQILGQKVEFLVSFYNNEISEKSEIFDDQFSVERPDGSNFTLKIRSTKLEDSAMYFCASHSNRGTNEKLFFGSGTQLSVL.

This clone turned up a few times. From the germline J gene comes the end of the CDR3, since the read stops 3 residues before it. The rearrangement uses TRBV7-7 and TRBJ2-3, with D possibly TRBD2 on 5 matching bases. V gave up 5 bases and J gave up 2 bases, with 14 bases separating them. Germline V gives CDR1 SSHAT, CDR2 FNYEAQ (reference sequence). CDR3 length: 15 amino acids. The sequenced part of the CDR3 DNA is TGTGCCAGCAGCAGCGGCCACCGGGCCACAGATACG. Its translation: CASSSGHRATDT. The full-length CDR3 reads as CASSSGHRATDTQYF.

To note about this clone: The observed sequence ends 3 residues before the CDR3 terminus, with the missing tail filled in from the germline J gene. The chain combines TRBV30 with TRBJ1-5; 7 bases are a match to TRBD1. CDR1 is GTSNPN, CDR2 SVGIG, per germline (reference sequence). V shed 5 bases, J shed 7 bases, and the junction held 8 bases outside the gene matches. The CDR3 loop spans 13 amino acids. The CDR3 bases that were read are TGTGCCTGGCCCGACAGGGAAGGGCAGCCC. This codes for CAWPDREGQP. The whole CDR3 region reads CAWPDREGQPQHF.

This clone was seen at least ten times. The read gets to within 3 residues of the CDR3 end, and the germline J gene fills in the rest. This chain uses TRBV2 with TRBJ2-5; 12 nucleotides agree with TRBD2. CDR1 and CDR2 (germline): SNHLY, FYNNEI. The CDR3 has 15 amino acids. Trimming at V came to 9 bases and at J to 5 bases, leaving 10 bases not matched to a gene. CDR3 bases read: TGTGCCAGTCATACTCTAGCGGGGGGGCTGGAGACC. It is translated as CASHTLAGGLET. The whole CDR3 region reads CASHTLAGGLETQYF.